This T cell receptor (beta chain) originates from a study of blood T cell repertoires in COVID-19. TCRdb's copy holds only in-frame clones and misses some; the assay was immunoSEQ multiplex PCR. The data hold about 210,000 clones, with more than 80% observed a single time. This CDR3 comprises 15 residues. Germline V lookup: CDR1 SGHNT, CDR2 YENEEA. The V and J ends lost 0 bases and 3 bases respectively, with 12 bases between them. The specimen was PBMCs or T cells enriched from blood (not recorded which). V and J are TRBV11-3 and TRBJ2-7, with no clear D. The origin of this receptor is a man between 40 and 49 years old who had recovered from COVID-19. For the CDR3, the DNA is TGTGCCAGCAGCTTAGATCGAGACTCTAGCTACGAGCAGTACTTC. Its translation: CASSLDRDSSYEQYF.